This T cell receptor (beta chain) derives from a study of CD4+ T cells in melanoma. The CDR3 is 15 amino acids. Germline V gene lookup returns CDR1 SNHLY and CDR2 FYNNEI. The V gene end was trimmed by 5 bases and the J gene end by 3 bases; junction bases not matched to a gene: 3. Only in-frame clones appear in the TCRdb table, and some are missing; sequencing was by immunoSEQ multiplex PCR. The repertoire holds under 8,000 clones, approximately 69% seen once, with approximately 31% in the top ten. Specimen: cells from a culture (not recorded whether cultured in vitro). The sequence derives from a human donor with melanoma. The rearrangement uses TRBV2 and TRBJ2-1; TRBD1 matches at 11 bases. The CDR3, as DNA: TGTGCCAGCAGTACGGACAGGGGGCACTACAATGAGCAGTTCTTC. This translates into CASSTDRGHYNEQFF.